Listed below are T cell receptor beta chains from one sample, sequenced in a study of beta chain features in type 1 diabetes. Assay: immunoSEQ multiplex PCR; the TCRdb copy retains only in-frame clones and omits some. The sample shows just under 150,000 clones, 13% of them seen only once. Sequencing was carried out using central memory CD4+ T cells from blood. The receptors were sampled from a man younger than 35 with type 1 diabetes. Each CDR3 is given with its conserved first and last residue. A D gene is named only where the DNA matches it firmly. Clone size is given for some rows only: seen once, a few or many times, or a class if the clone is expanded.

V: TRBV30; D: .; J: TRBJ1-5; size: .; DNA: TGTGCCTGGAGTCCCTCCCCGGGACTGAATCAGCCCCAGCATTTT; CDR3: CAWSPSPGLNQPQHF
V: TRBV5-1; D: TRBD1; J: TRBJ2-5; size: few; DNA: TGCGCCAGCAGCTTAGATGGGACAGGGTACGAGACCCAGTACTTC; CDR3: CASSLDGTGYETQYF
V: TRBV2; D: .; J: TRBJ1-2; size: few; DNA: TGTGCCAGCAAGGACAGCAACTATGGCTACACCTTC; CDR3: CASKDSNYGYTF
V: TRBV30; D: TRBD2; J: TRBJ2-7; size: few; DNA: TGTGCCTCCGGGCCTCGGGGGGAGTACTTC; CDR3: CASGPRGEYF
V: TRBV5-1; D: .; J: TRBJ2-3; size: few; DNA: TGCGCCAGCAGCTTGGTACAGGCCCAAGATACGCAGTATTTT; CDR3: CASSLVQAQDTQYF
V: TRBV19; D: .; J: TRBJ2-2; size: .; DNA: TGTGCCAGTAAAATGAAGGGGCAAGCCGGGGAGCTGTTTTTT; CDR3: CASKMKGQAGELFF
V: TRBV10-3; D: TRBD2; J: TRBJ2-3; size: many; DNA: TGTGCCATCAGGAGCGGGGCAAGCACAGATACGCAGTATTTT; CDR3: CAIRSGASTDTQYF
V: TRBV11-2; D: TRBD1; J: TRBJ2-5; size: .; DNA: TGTGCCAGCAGCTCCCCGACAGGGGACCCAGAGACCCAGTACTTC; CDR3: CASSSPTGDPETQYF
V: TRBV29-1; D: .; J: TRBJ2-2; size: .; DNA: TGCAGCGTTGATGCTCTGAACACCGGGGAGCTGTTTTTT; CDR3: CSVDALNTGELFF
V: TRBV28; D: .; J: TRBJ1-2; size: few; DNA: TGTGCCAGCGCCGCTACCACAGGGAGTTATGGCTACACCTTC; CDR3: CASAATTGSYGYTF
V: TRBV9; D: .; J: TRBJ1-6; size: few; DNA: TGTGCCAGCAGCGTAGCTGGGGACGGGAATTCACCCCTCCACTTT; CDR3: CASSVAGDGNSPLHF
V: TRBV6-5; D: .; J: TRBJ2-7; size: .; DNA: TGTGCCAGCAGTTCCCTAGGGGCACAAGATGCGTACGAGCAGTACTTC; CDR3: CASSSLGAQDAYEQYF
V: TRBV7-3; D: .; J: TRBJ1-1; size: few; DNA: TGTGCCAGCAGCGCCCCGACAGCGAACACTGAAGCTTTCTTT; CDR3: CASSAPTANTEAFF
V: TRBV5-1; D: TRBD1; J: TRBJ2-5; size: few; DNA: TGCGCCAGCAGCGGCCCCCGGGGACAGCAAGAGACCCAGTACTTC; CDR3: CASSGPRGQQETQYF
V: TRBV14; D: TRBD2; J: TRBJ2-5; size: many; DNA: TGTGCCAGCAGTCTTCCGCAGCGGACTAGCGGCCGAACCCAGTACTTC; CDR3: CASSLPQRTSGRTQYF
V: TRBV7-9; D: TRBD2; J: TRBJ2-1; size: few; DNA: TGTGCCAGCAGCTTAGAACTAGCGGGGGCAGGTGAGCAGTTCTTC; CDR3: CASSLELAGAGEQFF
V: TRBV7-9; D: TRBD1; J: TRBJ1-6; size: few; DNA: TGTGCCAGCACCACAGCAGGGACAGATAATTCACCCCTCCACTTT; CDR3: CASTTAGTDNSPLHF
V: TRBV4-1; D: .; J: TRBJ1-4; size: few; DNA: TGCGCCAGCAGCCAAGATAGGAGGTTTAATGAAAAACTGTTTTTT; CDR3: CASSQDRRFNEKLFF
V: TRBV5-1; D: TRBD2; J: TRBJ2-3; size: .; DNA: TGCGCCAGCAGCATCCGGAGCGGGGAAGGCACAGATACGCAGTATTTT; CDR3: CASSIRSGEGTDTQYF
V: TRBV5-1; D: .; J: TRBJ2-5; size: .; DNA: TGCGCCAGCAGCCTTCAGGAAGGCAGAGAGACCCAGTACTTC; CDR3: CASSLQEGRETQYF
V: TRBV7-3; D: TRBD1; J: TRBJ2-5; size: once; DNA: TGTGCCAGCAGCTTAGACAGGGTGGGGACCCAGTACTTC; CDR3: CASSLDRVGTQYF
V: TRBV29-1; D: .; J: TRBJ2-6; size: few; DNA: TGCAGCGTTGGGGGCGACGAGGGGACTGGGGCCAACGTCCTGACTTTC; CDR3: CSVGGDEGTGANVLTF
V: TRBV28; D: TRBD1; J: TRBJ2-2; size: .; DNA: TGTGCCAGCAGTTCCCCATTCGGGACAGGGTCCAGCGGGGAGCTGTTTTTT; CDR3: CASSSPFGTGSSGELFF
V: TRBV5-4; D: .; J: TRBJ2-1; size: .; DNA: TGTGCCAGCAGCTTGAACGGCCTCTACAATGAGCAGTTCTTC; CDR3: CASSLNGLYNEQFF
V: TRBV6-1; D: .; J: TRBJ1-1; size: .; DNA: TGTGCCAGCAGTGCCCGTGCAGACAACGCTGAAGCTTTCTTT; CDR3: CASSARADNAEAFF
V: TRBV29-1; D: TRBD1; J: TRBJ2-7; size: .; DNA: TGCAGCGTTGAAGATATACGACAGGGACACTCCTACGAGCAGTACTTC; CDR3: CSVEDIRQGHSYEQYF
V: TRBV27; D: .; J: TRBJ1-1; size: few; DNA: TGTGCCAGCAGTTCAGTGAACACTGAAGCTTTCTTT; CDR3: CASSSVNTEAFF
V: TRBV29-1; D: TRBD1; J: TRBJ1-1; size: .; DNA: TGCAGCGTACCAGGGGGCTTGGGGGCTTTCTTT; CDR3: CSVPGGLGAFF
V: TRBV9; D: TRBD1; J: TRBJ1-5; size: .; DNA: TGTGCCAGCAGCCTAAAGACAGGGAACGATGGGGGTAAATATAGCAATCAGCCCCAGCATTTT; CDR3: CASSLKTGNDGGKYSNQPQHF
V: TRBV25-1; D: TRBD1; J: TRBJ1-1; size: few; DNA: TGTGCCAGCAGTAAAAGCGCAGGGGGAGGCACTGAAGCTTTCTTT; CDR3: CASSKSAGGGTEAFF
V: TRBV4-1; D: .; J: TRBJ2-7; size: many; DNA: TGCGCCAGCAGCCAAGCGGACAGTACGTGGGAGCAGTACTTC; CDR3: CASSQADSTWEQYF
V: TRBV7-9; D: TRBD1; J: TRBJ2-7; size: .; DNA: TGTGCCAGCACCCAGGACAGGGGGCTTTACGAGCAGTACTTC; CDR3: CASTQDRGLYEQYF
V: TRBV25-1; D: TRBD1; J: TRBJ1-4; size: .; DNA: TGTGCCAGCAGTGAAACATCGACAGGGTGGAATGAAAAACTGTTTTTT; CDR3: CASSETSTGWNEKLFF
V: TRBV10-2; D: .; J: TRBJ1-5; size: few; DNA: TGCGCCAGCAGTGTAGCAGGGGCGGATCAGCCCCAGCATTTT; CDR3: CASSVAGADQPQHF
V: TRBV7-9; D: .; J: TRBJ1-2; size: few; DNA: TGTGCCAGCAGCCTACACCTCTCCAACTATGGCTACACCTTC; CDR3: CASSLHLSNYGYTF
V: TRBV7-2; D: TRBD1; J: TRBJ1-1; size: few; DNA: TGTGCCAGCACCCCAGGGACAGTGAACACTGAAGCTTTCTTT; CDR3: CASTPGTVNTEAFF
V: TRBV2; D: .; J: TRBJ2-1; size: few; DNA: TGTGCCAGCAGTGAACAGGCAGGGAGCTCCTACAATGAGCAGTTCTTC; CDR3: CASSEQAGSSYNEQFF
V: TRBV5-1; D: .; J: TRBJ2-7; size: few; DNA: TGCGCCAGCAGCTTGGGGACCCAAGGGGAATACTACGAGCAGTACTTC; CDR3: CASSLGTQGEYYEQYF
V: TRBV30; D: TRBD2; J: TRBJ2-7; size: few; DNA: TGTGCCTGGGGGGACTACTCCTACGAGCAGTACTTC; CDR3: CAWGDYSYEQYF
V: TRBV18; D: .; J: TRBJ2-1; size: .; DNA: TGTGCCAGCTTAGACAATGAGCAGTTCTTC; CDR3: CASLDNEQFF
V: TRBV11-1; D: .; J: TRBJ2-5; size: few; DNA: TGTGCCAGCAGCAGGGAAATTCAAGAGACCCAGTACTTC; CDR3: CASSREIQETQYF
V: TRBV5-6; D: .; J: TRBJ2-3; size: .; DNA: TGTGCCAGCAGCCCTCTTGGGGCTAGCACAGATACGCAGTATTTT; CDR3: CASSPLGASTDTQYF
V: TRBV9; D: TRBD1; J: TRBJ1-6; size: .; DNA: TGTGCCAGCAGCCGGGACAGCTATAATTCACCCCTCCACTTT; CDR3: CASSRDSYNSPLHF
V: TRBV18; D: .; J: TRBJ1-2; size: few; DNA: TGTGCCAGCTCACCACCGGTGGTCCGCGGAGGCTACACCTTC; CDR3: CASSPPVVRGGYTF
V: TRBV7-9; D: .; J: TRBJ2-7; size: few; DNA: TGTGCCAGCAGCTTAGTTGAGGCTCAATCCGAGCAGTACTTC; CDR3: CASSLVEAQSEQYF
V: TRBV5-1; D: .; J: TRBJ1-1; size: .; DNA: TGCGCCAGCCAGTTGCAGGGCGGGAACACTGAAGCTTTCTTT; CDR3: CASQLQGGNTEAFF
V: TRBV5-1; D: .; J: TRBJ2-1; size: .; DNA: TGCGCCAGCAGCACGACCGGGACGGCGAATTACAATGAGCAGTTCTTC; CDR3: CASSTTGTANYNEQFF
V: TRBV7-2; D: .; J: TRBJ2-7; size: .; DNA: TGTGCCAGCAGCTTAGTGAGGGCTTCCTACGAGCAGTACTTC; CDR3: CASSLVRASYEQYF
V: TRBV4-1; D: TRBD1; J: TRBJ1-2; size: .; DNA: TGCGCCAGCAGCACCCAGGACAGGAGGGATGGCTACACCTTC; CDR3: CASSTQDRRDGYTF
V: TRBV5-6; D: TRBD1; J: TRBJ1-6; size: .; DNA: TGTGCCAGCAGCTTTCAAGACCGGGACAGATTCCACTTT; CDR3: CASSFQDRDRFHF
V: TRBV4-2; D: TRBD2; J: TRBJ2-1; size: .; DNA: TGTGCCAGCAGCCAAGACTCAAGCGGGGCGGTGAATGAGCAGTTCTTC; CDR3: CASSQDSSGAVNEQFF
V: TRBV7-9; D: .; J: TRBJ1-4; size: few; DNA: TGTGCCAGCAGCTTAGGTCGGGAAAAACTGTTTTTT; CDR3: CASSLGREKLFF
V: TRBV7-2; D: .; J: TRBJ1-2; size: .; DNA: TGTGCCAGCAGCGATTACAGTGGGGGCTATGGCTACACCTTC; CDR3: CASSDYSGGYGYTF
V: TRBV30; D: TRBD1; J: TRBJ2-1; size: few; DNA: TGTGCCTGGCTAGGAGACAGGGGGAATGAGCAGTTCTTC; CDR3: CAWLGDRGNEQFF
V: TRBV10-3; D: .; J: TRBJ1-1; size: .; DNA: TGTGCCACCACCGACGGGGGGCCCACTGAAGCTTTCTTT; CDR3: CATTDGGPTEAFF
V: TRBV5-6; D: TRBD1; J: TRBJ2-7; size: few; DNA: TGTGCCAGCAGGTCGACAGGGAACCACGAGCAGTACTTC; CDR3: CASRSTGNHEQYF
V: TRBV7-9; D: .; J: TRBJ2-7; size: many; DNA: TGTGCCAGCAGGAGTGGAGCCAATTCCTACGAGCAGTACTTC; CDR3: CASRSGANSYEQYF
V: TRBV5-1; D: TRBD1; J: TRBJ1-1; size: .; DNA: TGCGCCAGCAGCTCATTAGACAGGGCCGGTGAAGCTTTCTTT; CDR3: CASSSLDRAGEAFF
V: TRBV14; D: TRBD1; J: TRBJ1-1; size: .; DNA: TGTGCCAGCAGCCAAGAAGACAGGGTGGCTTTCTTT; CDR3: CASSQEDRVAFF
V: TRBV5-1; D: .; J: TRBJ2-7; size: .; DNA: TGCGCCAGCAGCTCGACGGCTGGAACCTACGAGCAGTACTTC; CDR3: CASSSTAGTYEQYF